Presented here are 17 T cell receptor beta chains from one specimen sequenced in a study of blood T cell repertoires in COVID-19. Sequenced by immunoSEQ multiplex PCR; TCRdb stores in-frame clones only, minus some. In the table there are about 360,000 clones, roughly 86% of which are singletons. The sequenced sample consisted of peripheral blood. Receptors originate from a human donor with acute or convalescent COVID-19. The donor label of this sample is uncertain.

The chain recombines TRBV11-2 with TRBJ2-7, with 7 bases identical to TRBD1. CDR3 length equals 16 residues. After removal of 5 bases from V and 1 base from J, the junction contained 11 bases not matched to a gene. Germline loops: CDR1 SGHAT, CDR2 FQNNGV. This CDR3 reads CASSLAVDRESYEQYF. The CDR3 coding sequence is TGTGCCAGCAGCCTCGCCGTAGACAGGGAATCCTACGAGCAGTACTTC.

V and J are TRBV2 and TRBJ1-5; D not certain. The CDR3 length is 16 residues. V lost 5 bases to trimming and J lost 4 bases, with 18 bases between them. CDR1 is SNHLY, CDR2 FYNNEI, per germline. CDR3 DNA sequence: TGTGCCAGCAGTAACCCGGCGGGCGGACCTAATCAGCCCCAGCATTTT. Translated: CASSNPAGGPNQPQHF.

This rearrangement joins TRBV9 to TRBJ1-2; 7 nucleotides line up with TRBD1. The CDR3 loop spans 14 amino acids. Looked up from germline, CDR1 is SGDLS and CDR2 is YYNGEE. Unmatched junction bases numbered 11, after V lost 4 bases and J lost 8 bases. CDR3 nucleotide sequence: TGTGCCAGCAGCCCCCGACAGGGATATGGAGGCTACACCTTC. Encoded protein: CASSPRQGYGGYTF. Using reference TRBV9 and TRBJ1-2 for the parts outside the CDR3, the full variable domain is DSGVTQTPKHLITATGQRVTLRCSPRSGDLSVYWYQQSLDQGLQFLIQYYNGEERAKGNILERFSAQQFPDLHSELNLSSLELGDSALYFCASSPRQGYGGYTFGSGTRLTVV.

The CDR3 sequence is CAWSGGGSVANEQFF. The DNA of the CDR3 is TGTGCCTGGAGTGGTGGCGGGAGTGTGGCAAATGAGCAGTTCTTC. V is TRBV30 and J is TRBJ2-1; 7 nucleotides line up with TRBD2. CDR3 size: 15 residues. CDR1 is GTSNPN and CDR2 is SVGIG in the germline V gene (reference sequence). V gave up 1 base and J gave up 7 bases; unmatched junction bases: 10.

In its sample, this clone was seen a few times. V usage is TRBV6-5 and J usage is TRBJ1-2; D may be TRBD1 (5 bases). Trimming took off 6 bases at V and 4 bases at J, with 15 bases between the two ends. CDR3 size: 14 residues. Germline assignment: CDR1 MNHEY and CDR2 SVGAGI. CDR3 in DNA: TGTGCCAGCAGCCTTTTTCGGGACTCCTATGGCTACACCTTC. Translating gives CASSLFRDSYGYTF.

This sequence joins TRBV4-2 and TRBJ2-7; D unresolved. V shed 2 bases and J shed 2 bases, with 10 bases lying between them. This CDR3 is 14 amino acids long. Germline values: CDR1 LGHNA, CDR2 YNFKEQ. CDR3 loop: CASSQSVSAYEQYF. Here the CDR3 DNA reads TGTGCCAGCAGCCAATCAGTCAGTGCCTACGAGCAGTACTTC.

The chain links TRBV6-5 to TRBJ1-1, with 7 nucleotides matching TRBD1. The V gene's germline CDR1 is MNHEY and CDR2 SVGAGI. This CDR3 is built from 13 residues. V trimming: 6 bases; J trimming: 6 bases; junction bases outside the gene matches: 7. As DNA, the CDR3 is TGTGCCAGCAGCCGCAGGGGGGCGGCTGAAGCTTTCTTT. It encodes CASSRRGAAEAFF.

The rearrangement joins TRBV28 to TRBJ2-5; D is unresolved. Between the trimmed V and J ends, which lost 2 bases and 1 base, there was a span of 14 bases. The length of the CDR3 is 16 residues. The germline CDR1 and CDR2 sequences are MDHEN and SYDVKM. CDR3 amino acids: CASSLSSGRSQETQYF. The DNA for the CDR3 is TGTGCCAGCAGTTTAAGTTCTGGCCGATCCCAAGAGACCCAGTACTTC.

This clone was recorded many times. The chain has TRBV2 and TRBJ1-5; a weak D match, TRBD1 (6 bases). CDR3 size: 12 residues. Germline V gene sequence: CDR1 SNHLY, CDR2 FYNNEI. Trimming took 6 bases from V and 6 from J, leaving 9 bases between them. CDR3 region: CASRGASQPQHF. The CDR3 coding sequence is TGTGCCAGCAGGGGGGCTAGTCAGCCCCAGCATTTT.

The chain combines TRBV28 with TRBJ1-1, with a tentative D call TRBD1 (5 bases). CDR3 length equals 16 residues. Between the trimmed V and J ends, which lost 3 bases and 0 bases, there was a span of 14 bases. In germline, CDR1 is MDHEN, CDR2 SYDVKM. This CDR3 reads CASSLGPRVMNTEAFF. CDR3 nucleotide sequence: TGTGCCAGCAGTTTGGGGCCCAGGGTCATGAACACTGAAGCTTTCTTT.

This clone was counted a few times. V is TRBV3-1 (or the pseudogene TRBV3-2) and J is TRBJ2-7; D unresolved. The germline CDR1 and CDR2 sequences are LGHDT and YNNKEL (reference sequence). V lost 1 base, J lost 6 bases, and 7 bases lay in between. The CDR3 sequence is 12 residues long. CDR3 residues: CASSQVLSEQYF. DNA for the CDR3: TGTGCCAGCAGCCAAGTCCTCAGCGAGCAGTACTTC.

This sequence joins TRBV11-2 and TRBJ1-1; 7 bases fit TRBD1. Germline lookup yields CDR1 SGHAT and CDR2 FQNNGV. The J segment lost 5 bases and the V segment lost 8 bases, leaving 8 bases of the junction unmatched. This CDR3 has 13 amino acids. The CDR3: CASGRGVMTEAFF. Written as DNA, the CDR3 is TGTGCCAGCGGCAGGGGGGTTATGACTGAAGCTTTCTTT. Using reference TRBV11-2 and TRBJ1-1 for the parts outside the CDR3, the full variable domain is EAGVAQSPRYKIIEKRQSVAFWCNPISGHATLYWYQQILGQGPKLLIQFQNNGVVDDSQLPKDRFSAERLKGVDSTLKIQPAKLEDSAVYLCASGRGVMTEAFFGQGTRLTVV.

The chain links TRBV3-1 (or the pseudogene TRBV3-2) to TRBJ1-1; 8 bases align to TRBD1. The V segment lost 6 bases and the J segment 6 bases; nucleotides outside the gene matches: 12. Germline values: CDR1 LGHDT, CDR2 YNNKEL (reference sequence). CDR3 size: 15 residues. For the CDR3, the DNA is TGTGCCAGCAGACCGATGGACAGGGAAACATCTGAAGCTTTCTTT. Translation gives CASRPMDRETSEAFF.

The chain uses TRBV21-1 and TRBJ1-4; the D call of TRBD1 is as the table states it, not checked on the DNA. TRBV21-1 is annotated as a pseudogene. The CDR3 totals 18 residues. The CDR3 sequence is CASSKGGRQEVTNEKLFF. The CDR3 nucleotides read TGTGCCAGCAGCAAAGGAGGGAGACAGGAAGTAACTAATGAAAAACTGTTTTTT.

V and J are TRBV2 and TRBJ1-2, with TRBD1 identical over 9 bases. Trimming took 8 bases from V and 6 from J; bases not matched to a gene: 13. The CDR3 has 15 amino acids. Germline CDR1 and CDR2: SNHLY and FYNNEI. Here the CDR3 reads CASLGQGTKSDGYTF. CDR3 bases: TGTGCCAGCCTAGGACAGGGGACGAAATCGGATGGCTACACCTTC.

The V and J genes are TRBV5-1 and TRBJ2-3, with 12 bases identical to TRBD2. With V trimmed by 4 bases and J by 2 bases, 5 bases remained unmatched. The CDR3 consists of 16 residues. In germline, CDR1 is SGHRS, CDR2 YFSETQ. The CDR3 bases are TGCGCCAGCAGCCCAGGACTAGCGGGATACACAGATACGCAGTATTTT. This translates into CASSPGLAGYTDTQYF.

This clone was seen more than once but under ten times. This chain links TRBV6-5 with TRBJ1-6, with TRBD1 matching over 8 bases. This CDR3 is 15 amino acids long. J gave up 9 bases and V 6 bases, and 10 bases lay outside the gene matches. Looked up from germline, CDR1 is MNHEY and CDR2 is SVGAGI. CDR3 coding DNA: TGTGCCAGCAGCGCGGCCGGGACAGGAGGTTCACCCCTCCACTTT. Translating gives CASSAAGTGGSPLHF.